A single sample is the source of the 31 T cell receptor beta chains below, sequenced in a study of control samples from healthy donors and cancer patients. TCRdb's copy holds only in-frame clones and misses some; the assay was immunoSEQ multiplex PCR. Of about 89,000 clones listed, 70% to 90% are singletons. The sequenced sample consisted of blood. These receptors originate from a woman between 35 and 50 years old in good health.

This chain connects TRBV6-4 to TRBJ1-1, with 8 bases aligning to TRBD1. Germline V CDR1 and CDR2: MRHNA, SNTAGT. The V segment lost 2 bases and the J segment 2 bases; nucleotides outside the gene matches: 4. The CDR3 loop spans 15 amino acids. The DNA for the CDR3 is TGTGCCAGCAGTGACCGAACAGGGGGAAACACTGAAGCTTTCTTT. Residues: CASSDRTGGNTEAFF.

The chain has TRBV21-1 and TRBJ2-6. TRBV21-1 is given as a pseudogene. This CDR3 contains 20 residues. The CDR3 sequence: CASRGRNLRDKHSGANVLTF. The CDR3 DNA sequence: TGTGCCAGCAGAGGAAGAAACTTGCGGGACAAACACTCTGGGGCCAACGTCCTGACTTTC.

This chain links TRBV24-1 with TRBJ1-5; 7 bases agree with TRBD1. With 2 bases clipped from V and 6 bases from J, the junction kept 12 bases outside the gene matches. The germline CDR1 and CDR2 sequences are KGHDR and SFDVKD. CDR3 size: 17 residues. The CDR3 is CATSDSRKGAGSQPQHF. CDR3 bases: TGTGCCACCAGTGATTCCCGGAAGGGGGCTGGAAGTCAGCCCCAGCATTTT.

DNA for the CDR3: TGTGCCAGCAGTGAAGGCCTAGCAGATAACTCCTACGAGCAGTACTTC. This translates into CASSEGLADNSYEQYF. The chain links TRBV6-1 to TRBJ2-7; TRBD2 might be the D (5 bases). CDR3 length equals 16 residues. Germline V CDR1 and CDR2: MNHNS, SASEGT. V shed 1 base and J shed 0 bases, with 13 bases lying between them.

The chain carries TRBV6-5 and TRBJ2-3, with TRBD1 matching over 10 bases. Germline V gene data show CDR1 as MNHEY and CDR2 as SVGAGI. The CDR3 length is 15 residues. Trimming removed 6 bases from V and 5 bases from J; junction bases left unmatched: 8. DNA for the CDR3: TGTGCCAGCAGCCGGGACAGGGGCGTCCAAGATACGCAGTATTTT. Its protein is CASSRDRGVQDTQYF.

The V gene is TRBV14, the J gene TRBJ2-2; 7 positions agree with TRBD1. Germline-derived CDR1 and CDR2 are SGHDN and FVKESK. The CDR3 consists of 17 residues. V dropped 0 bases and J dropped 0; count of bases not matched to a gene: 4. The CDR3 DNA sequence: TGTGCCAGCAGCCAAGATAGTCAGGGGGCGAACACCGGGGAGCTGTTTTTT. The encoded protein is CASSQDSQGANTGELFF. Together with reference TRBV14 and TRBJ2-2, the CDR3 gives the full variable domain: EAGVTQFPSHSVIEKGQTVTLRCDPISGHDNLYWYRRVMGKEIKFLLHFVKESKQDESGMPNNRFLAERTGGTYSTLKVQPAELEDSGVYFCASSQDSQGANTGELFFGEGSRLTVL.

CDR3 protein: CASSLSGSGYEQYF. In DNA form, the CDR3 reads TGTGCCAGCAGCTTATCGGGGTCGGGCTACGAGCAGTACTTC. The chain is built from TRBV7-9 and TRBJ2-7; possible D gene TRBD2, 5 bases. CDR1 SEHNR and CDR2 FQNEAQ come from the germline V gene (reference sequence). The CDR3 length is 14 residues. The V end lost 2 bases, the J end lost 3 bases, and 11 bases lay between the germline ends.

This sequence joins TRBV18 and TRBJ2-7; the match to TRBD1 covers 7 bases. The V gene end was trimmed by 2 bases and the J gene end by 0 bases; junction bases not matched to a gene: 1. There are 14 residues in the CDR3. The germline V gene encodes CDR1 KGHSH and CDR2 LQKENI. The CDR3 nucleotides are TGTGCCAGCTCACCAGGGACAGCCTCCTACGAGCAGTACTTC. Translating gives CASSPGTASYEQYF.

This clone was seen a single time. The V call is TRBV29-1, the J call TRBJ1-1, with D hard to call. The germline V gene encodes CDR1 SQVTM and CDR2 ANQGSEA. Trimming cost V 7 bases and J 0 bases, with 12 bases left between them. The CDR3 is 13 amino acids. CDR3 in DNA: TGCAGCGGGGCGGCGGGGATGAACACTGAAGCTTTCTTT. It yields the protein CSGAAGMNTEAFF. The whole variable domain, filled in from reference TRBV29-1 and TRBJ1-1, reads SAVISQKPSRDICQRGTSLTIQCQVDSQVTMMFWYRQQPGQSLTLIATANQGSEATYESGFVIDKFPISRPNLTFSTLTVSNMSPEDSSIYLCSGAAGMNTEAFFGQGTRLTVV.

This clone appeared a single time. J is TRBJ2-7 and V is TRBV25-1, with 10 nucleotides matching TRBD1. This CDR3 region has 15 residues. Germline V gives CDR1 MGHDK, CDR2 SYGVNS. V was pared by 2 bases and J by 6 bases, with 7 bases of the junction left unmatched. CDR3 in amino acids: CASSEAGDRGREQYF. CDR3 in DNA: TGTGCCAGCAGTGAAGCCGGGGACAGGGGTCGCGAGCAGTACTTC.

This chain links TRBV4-1 with TRBJ1-4, with TRBD1 matching 10 bases. The germline CDR1 and CDR2 sequences are MGHRA and YSYEKL. The ends lost 4 bases at V and 2 bases at J; junction bases unmatched: 7. The CDR3 runs 17 residues. The CDR3 bases are TGCGCCAGCAGCCCAAACCCGGGACAGGGGACTAATGAAAAACTGTTTTTT. Its protein is CASSPNPGQGTNEKLFF.

This clone was seen only a few times. The chain uses TRBV5-5 and TRBJ2-4, with D perhaps matching TRBD1 or TRBD2 (5 bases each). Trimming left V 4 bases short and J 1 base short, with 9 bases between. CDR1 and CDR2 from the germline V gene are SGHKS and YYEKEE (reference sequence). The length of the CDR3 is 14 residues. This CDR3 reads CASSLGEAKNIQYF. DNA for the CDR3: TGTGCCAGCAGCCTAGGGGAGGCCAAAAACATTCAGTACTTC.

Sample share makes this clone medium-sized. The gene calls are TRBV7-2 and TRBJ1-3; 10 bases are shared with TRBD1. Germline V CDR1 and CDR2: SGHTA, FQGNSA. This CDR3 contains 15 residues. The junction had 4 bases not matched to a gene; V was cut back by 4 bases and J by 4 bases. CDR3 DNA: TGTGCCAGCAGCTGGCAGGACAGGGGGGGAAACACCATATATTTT. Amino acid sequence: CASSWQDRGGNTIYF.

V usage is TRBV12-2 and J usage is TRBJ1-5. TRBV12-2 is shown as a pseudogene. The CDR3 is 14 amino acids. This chain's CDR3 is CASRPQGGNQPQHF. For the CDR3, the DNA is TGTGCAAGTCGCCCACAAGGCGGCAATCAGCCCCAGCATTTT.

The chain employs TRBV7-3 and TRBJ2-2; D is possibly TRBD1 (6 bases). Trimming took off 1 base at V and 3 bases at J, with 12 bases between the two ends. Germline V gene sequence: CDR1 SGHTA, CDR2 FQGTGA. This CDR3 contains 16 residues. CDR3 nucleotide sequence: TGTGCCAGCAGCTTAAATGGGGGCCAGTACACCGGGGAGCTGTTTTTT. Translated: CASSLNGGQYTGELFF. The full variable domain, with the rest looked up from reference TRBV7-3 and TRBJ2-2, is GAGVSQTPSNKVTEKGKYVELRCDPISGHTALYWYRQSLGQGPEFLIYFQGTGAADDSGLPNDRFFAVRPEGSVSTLKIQRTERGDSAVYLCASSLNGGQYTGELFFGEGSRLTVL.

V usage is TRBV30 and J usage is TRBJ1-4; D gene unclear. Trimming left V 5 bases short and J 3 bases short, with 13 bases between. Per the germline V gene, CDR1 is GTSNPN and CDR2 is SVGIG (reference sequence). This CDR3 region has 14 residues. The CDR3 nucleotides are TGTGCCTGGGAGGGCCGCACAGCTAATGAAAAACTGTTTTTT. Translated, it gives CAWEGRTANEKLFF.

This clone was observed a handful of times. The V call is TRBV7-2, the J call TRBJ1-6; 8 bases are a match to TRBD1. The germline V gene encodes CDR1 SGHTA and CDR2 FQGNSA. Germline trimming cut 5 bases from V and 9 bases from J; bases unmatched to any gene: 9. The CDR3 contains 15 residues. The CDR3 DNA reads TGTGCCAGCAGCCCCGACAGGGGTCCTTTTTCACCCCTCCACTTT. Amino acid sequence: CASSPDRGPFSPLHF.

The genes are TRBV7-9 and TRBJ1-2; 10 bases fit TRBD1. CDR3 length equals 15 residues. The germline V gene encodes CDR1 SEHNR and CDR2 FQNEAQ (reference sequence). V trimming: 0 bases; J trimming: 6 bases; junction bases outside the gene matches: 4. CDR3 DNA: TGTGCCAGCAGCTTAGCGCTGGACAGGGGGGATGGCTACACCTTC. It yields the protein CASSLALDRGDGYTF.

In nucleotides, the CDR3 is TGTGCCAGTAGTATAGTAGAGGGTAGCGACGAGCAGTACTTC. This encodes CASSIVEGSDEQYF. The chain links TRBV19 to TRBJ2-7, with D possibly TRBD2 on 5 matching bases. Deletions cut 1 base from V and 5 bases from J, with 12 bases between. The germline V gene has CDR1 LNHDA and CDR2 SQIVND (reference sequence). The CDR3 extends over 14 amino acids.

The J gene is TRBJ1-2, the V gene TRBV5-1; D possibly corresponds to TRBD1 (5 bases). Trimming cost V 2 bases and J 3 bases, with 8 bases left between them. The CDR3 totals 13 residues. Germline CDR1 reads SGHRS; CDR2 reads YFSETQ. Here the CDR3 reads CASSFGGHYGYTF. The CDR3 DNA reads TGCGCCAGCAGCTTTGGGGGACACTATGGCTACACCTTC.

The V gene is TRBV7-2, the J gene TRBJ1-5; D unclear. V was clipped by 4 bases and J by 0 bases, with 10 bases between them. Per germline, CDR1 SGHTA and CDR2 FQGNSA. The CDR3 is 15 amino acids. CDR3: CASSSYRNSNQPQHF. As DNA, the CDR3 is TGTGCCAGCAGCTCATACAGAAATAGCAATCAGCCCCAGCATTTT.

The chain couples TRBV5-1 to TRBJ1-3, with D possibly being TRBD1 (6 bases). The V end lost 0 bases, the J end lost 2 bases, and 12 bases lay between the germline ends. The CDR3 length is 16 residues. The germline V gene encodes CDR1 SGHRS and CDR2 YFSETQ. CDR3 coding DNA: TGCGCCAGCAGCTTGGTTCCAGGGGAGACTGGAAACACCATATATTTT. Protein sequence: CASSLVPGETGNTIYF. Full variable domain (remainder filled in from reference TRBV5-1 and TRBJ1-3): KAGVTQTPRYLIKTRGQQVTLSCSPISGHRSVSWYQQTPGQGLQFLFEYFSETQRNKGNFPGRFSGRQFSNSRSEMNVSTLELGDSALYLCASSLVPGETGNTIYFGEGSWLTVV.

CDR3 sequence: CASSGNDRLVTF. The CDR3 bases are TGTGCCAGCAGTGGGAATGACAGGCTAGTCACCTTC. The chain recombines TRBV12-3 or TRBV12-4 with TRBJ1-2; possible D gene TRBD1, 6 bases. With 5 bases removed from V and 13 bases from J, the gap between germline ends came to 17 bases. The CDR3 contains 12 residues.

The rearrangement uses TRBV24-1 and TRBJ1-2; D not resolved. Germline loops: CDR1 KGHDR, CDR2 SFDVKD. This CDR3 comprises 12 residues. Trimming took 5 bases from V and 5 from J, leaving 8 bases between them. The CDR3 nucleotides are TGTGCCACCAGTGCCGACGGGTATGGCTACACCTTC. It encodes CATSADGYGYTF.

V is TRBV7-2 and J is TRBJ2-3, with 7 bases that match TRBD1. Losses at the gene ends were 2 bases for V and 0 bases for J; bases not matched to a gene: 8. CDR1 SGHTA and CDR2 FQGNSA come from the germline V gene. The length of the CDR3 is 17 residues. The CDR3 is CASSLSRQGLSTDTQYF. CDR3 bases: TGTGCCAGCAGCTTATCTCGACAGGGATTAAGCACAGATACGCAGTATTTT.

This chain connects TRBV4-1 to TRBJ2-7; TRBD1 might be the D (5 bases). V lost 5 bases and J 6 bases, leaving 14 bases between the germline ends. From germline, CDR1 is MGHRA and CDR2 YSYEKL. The length of the CDR3 is 13 residues. This chain's CDR3 is CASSKTDTPEQYF. CDR3 in DNA: TGCGCCAGCAGCAAGACAGACACCCCCGAGCAGTACTTC.

In its sample, this clone was seen a few times. The genes are TRBV27 and TRBJ2-1, with 8 bases aligning to TRBD2. V gave up 6 bases and J gave up 7 bases; unmatched junction bases: 14. Per germline, CDR1 MNHEY and CDR2 SMNVEV (reference sequence). There are 16 residues in the CDR3. The CDR3 coding sequence is TGTGCCAGCAGCCCGGATACGGGGGGGAACTTGAATGAGCAGTTCTTC. Its translation: CASSPDTGGNLNEQFF.

This sequence joins TRBV6-2 or TRBV6-3 and TRBJ1-1; unclear D gene. The CDR3 is 18 amino acids. V was clipped by 0 bases and J by 0 bases, with 17 bases between them. CDR1 and CDR2 from the germline V gene are MNHEY and SVGEGT. The CDR3, as DNA: TGTGCCAGCAGTTACTCGAGTTTTCTGGCCCACATGAACACTGAAGCTTTCTTT. It yields the protein CASSYSSFLAHMNTEAFF.

J is TRBJ1-3 and V is TRBV7-9, with 7 bases matching TRBD1. V lost 0 bases, J lost 8 bases, and 7 bases stayed unmatched. The CDR3 extends over 15 amino acids. From germline, CDR1 is SEHNR and CDR2 FQNEAQ (reference sequence). Here the CDR3 DNA reads TGTGCCAGCAGCTTAGCCTGGGACAGCGACCACACCATATATTTT. This encodes CASSLAWDSDHTIYF.

This sequence joins TRBV7-9 and TRBJ2-1; D might be TRBD1 (5 bases). Germline-derived CDR1 and CDR2 are SEHNR and FQNEAQ (reference sequence). Trimming shortened V by 5 bases and J by 10 bases, and 18 bases separated the two germline ends. CDR3 size: 14 residues. CDR3 DNA sequence: TGTGCCAGCAGCCGCATTGCAGGGCCCGGGGAGCAGTTCTTC. Protein: CASSRIAGPGEQFF.

This chain connects TRBV19 to TRBJ1-5; the D is unclear. The ends were cut back, 2 bases at V and 3 bases at J, with 8 bases in the middle. Germline loops: CDR1 LNHDA, CDR2 SQIVND (reference sequence). The CDR3 extends over 14 amino acids. The CDR3 spells CASSILGNNQPQHF. CDR3 coding DNA: TGTGCCAGTAGTATACTGGGGAACAATCAGCCCCAGCATTTT. Full variable domain (remainder filled in from reference TRBV19 and TRBJ1-5): DGGITQSPKYLFRKEGQNVTLSCEQNLNHDAMYWYRQDPGQGLRLIYYSQIVNDFQKGDIAEGYSVSREKKESFPLTVTSAQKNPTAFYLCASSILGNNQPQHFGDGTRLSIL.